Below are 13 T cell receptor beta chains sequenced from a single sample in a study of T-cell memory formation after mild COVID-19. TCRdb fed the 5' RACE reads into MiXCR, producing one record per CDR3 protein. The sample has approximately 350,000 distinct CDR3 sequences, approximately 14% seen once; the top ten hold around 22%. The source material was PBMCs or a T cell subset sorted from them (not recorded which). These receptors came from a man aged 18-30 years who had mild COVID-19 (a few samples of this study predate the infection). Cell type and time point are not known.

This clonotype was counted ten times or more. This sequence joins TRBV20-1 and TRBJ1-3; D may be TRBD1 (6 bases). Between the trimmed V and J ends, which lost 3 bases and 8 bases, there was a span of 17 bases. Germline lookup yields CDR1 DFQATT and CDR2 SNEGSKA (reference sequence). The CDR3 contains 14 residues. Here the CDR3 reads CSASSSGGADTIYF. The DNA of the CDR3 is TGCAGTGCTAGTTCGTCCGGGGGCGCGGACACCATATATTTT.

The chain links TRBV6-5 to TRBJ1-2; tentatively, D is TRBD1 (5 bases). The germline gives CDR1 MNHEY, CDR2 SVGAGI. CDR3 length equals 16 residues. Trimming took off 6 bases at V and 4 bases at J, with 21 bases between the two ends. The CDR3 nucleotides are TGTGCCAGCAGCGCACTGGCAGGGCTGGGTAGCTATGGCTACACCTTC. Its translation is CASSALAGLGSYGYTF.

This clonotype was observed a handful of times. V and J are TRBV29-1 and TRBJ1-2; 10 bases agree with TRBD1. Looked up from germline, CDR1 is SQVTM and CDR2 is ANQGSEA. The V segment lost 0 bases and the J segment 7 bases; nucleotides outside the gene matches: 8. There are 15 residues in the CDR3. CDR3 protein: CSVEDMRQGAFGYTF. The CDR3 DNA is TGCAGCGTTGAAGATATGAGACAGGGGGCATTTGGCTACACCTTC.

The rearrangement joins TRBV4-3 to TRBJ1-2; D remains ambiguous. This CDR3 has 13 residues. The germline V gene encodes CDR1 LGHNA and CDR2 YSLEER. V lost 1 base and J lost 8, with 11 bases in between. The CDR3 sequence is CASSQVWREGYTF. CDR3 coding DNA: TGCGCCAGCAGCCAAGTATGGAGGGAGGGCTACACCTTC.

CDR3 DNA sequence: TGTGCCAGCAGTTTGGACGTAGCTAGCACAGATACGCAGTATTTT. This gives the protein CASSLDVASTDTQYF. The chain links TRBV6-5 to TRBJ2-3; D uncertain. Germline CDR1 MNHEY, CDR2 SVGAGI. V was trimmed by 4 bases and J by 0 bases, leaving 11 bases between them. The CDR3 loop spans 15 amino acids.

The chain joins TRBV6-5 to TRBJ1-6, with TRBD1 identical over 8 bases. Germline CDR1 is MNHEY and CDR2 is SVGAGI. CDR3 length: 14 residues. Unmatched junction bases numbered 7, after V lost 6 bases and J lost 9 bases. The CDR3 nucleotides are TGTGCCAGCAGAGGGACAGGTTTTATTTCACCCCTCCACTTT. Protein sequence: CASRGTGFISPLHF.

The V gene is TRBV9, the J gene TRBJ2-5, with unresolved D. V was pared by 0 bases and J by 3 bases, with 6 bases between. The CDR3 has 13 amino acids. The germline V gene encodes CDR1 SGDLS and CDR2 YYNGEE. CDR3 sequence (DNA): TGTGCCAGCAGCGTAGCCCTCGAAGAGACCCAGTACTTC. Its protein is CASSVALEETQYF.

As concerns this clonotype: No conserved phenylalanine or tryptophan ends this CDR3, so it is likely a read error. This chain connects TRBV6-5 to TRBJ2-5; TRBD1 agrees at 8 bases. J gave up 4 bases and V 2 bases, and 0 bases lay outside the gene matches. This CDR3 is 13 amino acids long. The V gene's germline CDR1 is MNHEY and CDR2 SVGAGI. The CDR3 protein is CASSYDRGETQYV. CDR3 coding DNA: TGTGCCAGCAGTTACGACAGGGGAGAGACCCAGTACGTC.

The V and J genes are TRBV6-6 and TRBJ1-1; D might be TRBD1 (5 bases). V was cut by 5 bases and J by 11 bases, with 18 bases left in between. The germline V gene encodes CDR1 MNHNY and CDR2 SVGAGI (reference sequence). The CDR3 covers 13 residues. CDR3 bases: TGTGCCAGCAGTCTCCAGGAAGGGGCAACGGCTTTCTTT. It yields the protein CASSLQEGATAFF.

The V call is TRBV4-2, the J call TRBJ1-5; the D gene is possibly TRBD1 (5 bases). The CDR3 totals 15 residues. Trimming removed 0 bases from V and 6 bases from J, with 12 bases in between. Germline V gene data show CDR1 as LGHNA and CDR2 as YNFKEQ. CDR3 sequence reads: CASSQELGTLQPQHF. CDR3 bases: TGTGCCAGCAGCCAAGAGTTGGGGACTCTTCAGCCCCAGCATTTT.

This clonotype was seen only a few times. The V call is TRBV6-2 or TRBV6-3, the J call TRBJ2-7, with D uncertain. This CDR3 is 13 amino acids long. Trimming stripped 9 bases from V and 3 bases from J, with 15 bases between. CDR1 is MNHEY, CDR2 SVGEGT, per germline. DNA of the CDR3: TGTGCCAGTGGAGAGATTGCCAGCTACGAGCAGTACGTC. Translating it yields CASGEIASYEQYV.

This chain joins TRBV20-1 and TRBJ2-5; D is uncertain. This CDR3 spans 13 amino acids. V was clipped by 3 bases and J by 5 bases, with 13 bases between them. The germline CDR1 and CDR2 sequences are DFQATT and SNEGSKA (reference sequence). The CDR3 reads CSASPPQTETQYF. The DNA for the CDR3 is TGCAGTGCTAGCCCCCCCCAAACGGAGACCCAGTACTTC.

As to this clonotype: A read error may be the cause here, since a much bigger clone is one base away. CDR3 DNA sequence: TGTGCCAGCAGCTCCCCCCGGTACGGAAATGAGCAGTTCTTC. Amino acids: CASSSPRYGNEQFF. The J gene is TRBJ2-1, the V gene TRBV11-3; D not certain. From germline, CDR1 is SGHNT and CDR2 YENEEA. The CDR3 contains 14 residues. V lost 4 bases and J lost 7, with 14 bases in between.